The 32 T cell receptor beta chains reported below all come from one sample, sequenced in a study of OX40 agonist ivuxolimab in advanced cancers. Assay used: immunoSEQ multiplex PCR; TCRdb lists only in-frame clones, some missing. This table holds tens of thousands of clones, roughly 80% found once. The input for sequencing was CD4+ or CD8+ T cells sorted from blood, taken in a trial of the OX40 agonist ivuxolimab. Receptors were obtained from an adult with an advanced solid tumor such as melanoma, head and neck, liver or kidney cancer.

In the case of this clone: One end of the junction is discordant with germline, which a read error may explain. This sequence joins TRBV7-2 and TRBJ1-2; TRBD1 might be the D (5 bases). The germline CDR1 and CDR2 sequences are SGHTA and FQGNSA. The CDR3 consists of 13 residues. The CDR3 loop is CASSLRAGGSENF. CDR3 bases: TGTGCCAGCAGCTTGCGGGCGGGGGGATCGGAAAACTTC.

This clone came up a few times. This CDR3 is CASSPAGGRPYEQYV. As DNA, the CDR3 is TGTGCCAGCAGCCCGGCGGGGGGGCGGCCCTACGAGCAGTACGTC. This rearrangement joins TRBV7-9 to TRBJ2-7, with 9 bases fitting TRBD2. V lost 5 bases, J lost 2 bases, and 7 bases stayed unmatched. This CDR3 spans 15 amino acids. Looked up from germline, CDR1 is SEHNR and CDR2 is FQNEAQ (reference sequence).

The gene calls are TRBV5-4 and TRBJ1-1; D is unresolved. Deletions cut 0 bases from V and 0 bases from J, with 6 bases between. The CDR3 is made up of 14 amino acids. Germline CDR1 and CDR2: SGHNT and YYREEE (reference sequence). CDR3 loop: CASSLDYLNTEAFF. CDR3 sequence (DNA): TGTGCCAGCAGCTTGGATTATTTGAACACTGAAGCTTTCTTT. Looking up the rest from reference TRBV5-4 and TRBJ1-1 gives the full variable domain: ETGVTQSPTHLIKTRGQQVTLRCSSQSGHNTVSWYQQALGQGPQFIFQYYREEENGRGNFPPRFSGLQFPNYSSELNVNALELDDSALYLCASSLDYLNTEAFFGQGTRLTVV.

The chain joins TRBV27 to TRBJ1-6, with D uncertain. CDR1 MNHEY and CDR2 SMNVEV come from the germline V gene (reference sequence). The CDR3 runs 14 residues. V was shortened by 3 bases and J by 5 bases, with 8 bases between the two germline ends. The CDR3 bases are TGTGCCAGCAGTTTTACCCCTGATAATTCACCCCTCCACTTT. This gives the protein CASSFTPDNSPLHF.

CDR3 DNA sequence: TGTGCCAGCAGTTTATCCGCCCCTATGGGGAACACTGAAGCTTTCTTT. Amino acid sequence: CASSLSAPMGNTEAFF. The V and J genes are TRBV27 and TRBJ1-1, with D unclear. The length of the CDR3 is 16 residues. CDR1 is MNHEY and CDR2 is SMNVEV in the germline V gene (reference sequence). Trimming cost V 0 bases and J 1 base, with 12 bases left between them.

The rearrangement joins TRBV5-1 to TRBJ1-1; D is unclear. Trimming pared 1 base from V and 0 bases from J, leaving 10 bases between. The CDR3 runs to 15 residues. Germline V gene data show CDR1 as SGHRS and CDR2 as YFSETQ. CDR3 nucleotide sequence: TGCGCCAGCAGCTTGACCTCTTCCTTGAACACTGAAGCTTTCTTT. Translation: CASSLTSSLNTEAFF.

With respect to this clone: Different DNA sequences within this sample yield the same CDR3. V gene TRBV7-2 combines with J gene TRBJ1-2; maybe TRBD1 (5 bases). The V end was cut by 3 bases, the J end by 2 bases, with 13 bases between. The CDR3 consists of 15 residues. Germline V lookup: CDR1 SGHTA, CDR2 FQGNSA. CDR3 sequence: CASSLNRDLNYGYTF. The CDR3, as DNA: TGTGCCAGCAGCTTGAACCGGGACCTGAACTATGGCTACACCTTC.

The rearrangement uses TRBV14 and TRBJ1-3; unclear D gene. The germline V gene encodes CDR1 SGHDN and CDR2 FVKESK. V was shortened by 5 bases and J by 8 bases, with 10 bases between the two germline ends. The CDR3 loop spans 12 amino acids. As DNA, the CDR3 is TGTGCCAGCAGCTCGTGGCCGGACACCATATATTTT. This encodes CASSSWPDTIYF. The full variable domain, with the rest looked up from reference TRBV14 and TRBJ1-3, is EAGVTQFPSHSVIEKGQTVTLRCDPISGHDNLYWYRRVMGKEIKFLLHFVKESKQDESGMPNNRFLAERTGGTYSTLKVQPAELEDSGVYFCASSSWPDTIYFGEGSWLTVV.

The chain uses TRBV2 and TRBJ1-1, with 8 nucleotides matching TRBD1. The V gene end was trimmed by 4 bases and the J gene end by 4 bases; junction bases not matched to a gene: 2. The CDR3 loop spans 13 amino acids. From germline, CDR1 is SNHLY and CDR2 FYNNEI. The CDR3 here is CASSGQGITEAFF. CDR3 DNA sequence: TGTGCCAGCAGTGGACAGGGGATCACTGAAGCTTTCTTT.

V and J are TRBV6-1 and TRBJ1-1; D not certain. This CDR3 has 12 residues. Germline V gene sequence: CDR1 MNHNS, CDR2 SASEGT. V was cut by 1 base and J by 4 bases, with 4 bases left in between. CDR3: CASSEVTTEAFF. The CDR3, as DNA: TGTGCCAGCAGTGAAGTCACCACTGAAGCTTTCTTT.

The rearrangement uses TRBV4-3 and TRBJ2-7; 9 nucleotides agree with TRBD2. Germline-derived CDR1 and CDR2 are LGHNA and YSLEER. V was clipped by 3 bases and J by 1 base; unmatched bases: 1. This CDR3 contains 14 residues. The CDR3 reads CASSHLAGSYEQYF. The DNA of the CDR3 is TGCGCCAGCAGCCATCTAGCGGGGTCCTACGAGCAGTACTTC.

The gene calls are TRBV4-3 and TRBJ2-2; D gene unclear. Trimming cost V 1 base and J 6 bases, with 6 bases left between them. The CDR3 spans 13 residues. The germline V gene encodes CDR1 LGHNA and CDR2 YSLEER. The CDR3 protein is CASSQGLAGELFF. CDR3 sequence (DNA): TGCGCCAGCAGCCAAGGATTAGCCGGGGAGCTGTTTTTT.

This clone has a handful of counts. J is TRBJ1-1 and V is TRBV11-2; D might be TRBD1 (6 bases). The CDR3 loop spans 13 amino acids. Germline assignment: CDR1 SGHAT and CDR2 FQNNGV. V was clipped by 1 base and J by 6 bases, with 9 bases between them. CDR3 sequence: CASSLVRTAEAFF. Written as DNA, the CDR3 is TGTGCCAGCAGCTTAGTCCGGACAGCTGAAGCTTTCTTT.

The CDR3 DNA reads as TGTGCCAGCAGCCCCCTTGAGTGGTCCTACGAGCAGTACTTC. Residues: CASSPLEWSYEQYF. The chain recombines TRBV11-2 with TRBJ2-7, with no clear D. Germline CDR1 SGHAT, CDR2 FQNNGV. The V end lost 5 bases, the J end lost 1 base, and 12 bases lay between the germline ends. This CDR3 has 14 residues.

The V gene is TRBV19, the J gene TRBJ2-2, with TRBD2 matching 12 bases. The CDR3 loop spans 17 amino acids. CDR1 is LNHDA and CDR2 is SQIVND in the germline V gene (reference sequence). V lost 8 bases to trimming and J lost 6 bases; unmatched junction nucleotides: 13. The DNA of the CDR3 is TGTGCCAGTGGTAAAGGACTAGCGGGAATTTATCCCGGGGAGCTGTTTTTT. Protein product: CASGKGLAGIYPGELFF.

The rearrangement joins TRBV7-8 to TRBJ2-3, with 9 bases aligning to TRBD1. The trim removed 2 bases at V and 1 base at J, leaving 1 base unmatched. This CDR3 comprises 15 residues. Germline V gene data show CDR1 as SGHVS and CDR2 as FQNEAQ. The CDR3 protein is CASSLRTGGTDTQYF. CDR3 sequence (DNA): TGTGCCAGCAGCTTAAGGACAGGGGGCACAGATACGCAGTATTTT.

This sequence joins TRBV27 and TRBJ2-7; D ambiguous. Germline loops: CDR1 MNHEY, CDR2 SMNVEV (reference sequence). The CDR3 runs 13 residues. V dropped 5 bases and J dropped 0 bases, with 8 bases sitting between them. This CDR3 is CASSPGDSYEQYF. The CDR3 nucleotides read TGTGCCAGCAGTCCTGGGGACTCCTACGAGCAGTACTTC.

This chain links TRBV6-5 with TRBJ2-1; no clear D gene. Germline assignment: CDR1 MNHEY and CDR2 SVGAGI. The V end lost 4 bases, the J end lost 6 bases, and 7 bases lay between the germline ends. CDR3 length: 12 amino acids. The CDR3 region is CASSWSGNEQFF. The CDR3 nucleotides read TGTGCCAGCAGTTGGAGTGGCAATGAGCAGTTCTTC.

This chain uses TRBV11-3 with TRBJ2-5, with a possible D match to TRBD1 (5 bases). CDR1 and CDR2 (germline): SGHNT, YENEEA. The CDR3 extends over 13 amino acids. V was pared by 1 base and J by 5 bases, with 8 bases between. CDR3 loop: CASSLGKGETQYF. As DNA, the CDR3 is TGTGCCAGCAGCTTAGGCAAGGGGGAGACCCAGTACTTC.

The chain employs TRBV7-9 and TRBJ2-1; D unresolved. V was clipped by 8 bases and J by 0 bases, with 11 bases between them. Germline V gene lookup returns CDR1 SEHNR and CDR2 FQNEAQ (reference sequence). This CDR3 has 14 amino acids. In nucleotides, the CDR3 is TGTGCCAGCGGTCCACAGAGCTCCTACAATGAGCAGTTCTTC. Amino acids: CASGPQSSYNEQFF.

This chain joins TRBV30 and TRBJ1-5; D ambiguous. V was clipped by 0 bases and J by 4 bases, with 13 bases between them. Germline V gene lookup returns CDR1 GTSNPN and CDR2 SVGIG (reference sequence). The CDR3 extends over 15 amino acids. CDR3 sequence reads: CAWSVRKLFNQPQHF. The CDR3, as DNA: TGTGCCTGGAGTGTACGAAAGCTGTTTAATCAGCCCCAGCATTTT.

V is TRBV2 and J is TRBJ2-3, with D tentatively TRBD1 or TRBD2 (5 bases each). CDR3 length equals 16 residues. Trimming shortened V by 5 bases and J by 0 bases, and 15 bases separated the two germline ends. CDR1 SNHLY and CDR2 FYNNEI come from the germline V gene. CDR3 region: CASSSGTVRSTDTQYF. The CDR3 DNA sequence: TGTGCCAGCAGTTCTGGGACGGTTAGAAGCACAGATACGCAGTATTTT.

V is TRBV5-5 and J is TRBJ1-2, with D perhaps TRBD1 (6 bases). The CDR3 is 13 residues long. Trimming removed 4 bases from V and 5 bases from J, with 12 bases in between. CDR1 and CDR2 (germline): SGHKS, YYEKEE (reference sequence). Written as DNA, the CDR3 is TGTGCCAGCAGCCTAGGACAGCAGTATGGCTACACCTTC. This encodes CASSLGQQYGYTF.

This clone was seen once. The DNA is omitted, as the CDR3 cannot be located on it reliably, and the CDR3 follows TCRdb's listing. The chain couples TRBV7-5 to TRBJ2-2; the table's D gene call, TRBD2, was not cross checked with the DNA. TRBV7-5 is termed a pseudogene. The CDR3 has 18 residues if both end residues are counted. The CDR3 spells CARSPPPGLALYLGSCFF.

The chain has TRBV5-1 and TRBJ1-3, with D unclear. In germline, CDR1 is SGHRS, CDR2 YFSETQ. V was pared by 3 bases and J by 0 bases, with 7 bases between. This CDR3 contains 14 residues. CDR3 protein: CASSSDGSGNTIYF. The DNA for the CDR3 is TGCGCCAGCAGCTCGGACGGCTCTGGAAACACCATATATTTT.

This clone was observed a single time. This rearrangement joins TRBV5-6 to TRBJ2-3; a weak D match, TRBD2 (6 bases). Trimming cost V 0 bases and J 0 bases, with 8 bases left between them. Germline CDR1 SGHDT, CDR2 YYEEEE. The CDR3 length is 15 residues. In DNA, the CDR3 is TGTGCCAGCAGCTTGGTCGGGACTAGCACAGATACGCAGTATTTT. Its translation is CASSLVGTSTDTQYF. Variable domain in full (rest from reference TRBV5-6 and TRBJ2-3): DAGVTQSPTHLIKTRGQQVTLRCSPKSGHDTVSWYQQALGQGPQFIFQYYEEEERQRGNFPDRFSGHQFPNYSSELNVNALLLGDSALYLCASSLVGTSTDTQYFGPGTRLTVL.

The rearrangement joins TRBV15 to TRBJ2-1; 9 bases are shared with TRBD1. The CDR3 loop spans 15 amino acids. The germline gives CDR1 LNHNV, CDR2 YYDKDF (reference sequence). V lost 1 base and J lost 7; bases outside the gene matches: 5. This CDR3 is CATSRVGTGKNEQFF. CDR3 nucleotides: TGTGCCACCAGCAGAGTCGGGACAGGGAAGAATGAGCAGTTCTTC.

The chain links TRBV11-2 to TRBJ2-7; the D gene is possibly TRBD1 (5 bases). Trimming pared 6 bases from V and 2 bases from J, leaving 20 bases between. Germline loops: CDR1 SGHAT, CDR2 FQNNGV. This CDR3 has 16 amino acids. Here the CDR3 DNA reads TGTGCCAGCAGGGACACCACCAGGGCAGGCACCTACGAGCAGTACGTC. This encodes CASRDTTRAGTYEQYV.

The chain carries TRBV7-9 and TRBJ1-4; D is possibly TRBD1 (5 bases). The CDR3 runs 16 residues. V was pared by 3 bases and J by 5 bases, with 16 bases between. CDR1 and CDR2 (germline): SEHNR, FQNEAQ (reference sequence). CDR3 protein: CASSLLQGPINEKLFF. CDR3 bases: TGTGCCAGCAGCTTGTTGCAGGGCCCAATAAATGAAAAACTGTTTTTT.

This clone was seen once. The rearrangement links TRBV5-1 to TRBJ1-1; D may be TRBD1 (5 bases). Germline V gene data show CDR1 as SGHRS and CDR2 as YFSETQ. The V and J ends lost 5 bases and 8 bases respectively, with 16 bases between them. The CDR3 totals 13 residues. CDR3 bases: TGCGCCAGCAGTTATAGAGAGGGGCTAGAAGCTTTCTTT. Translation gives CASSYREGLEAFF. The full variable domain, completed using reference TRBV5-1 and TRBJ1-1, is KAGVTQTPRYLIKTRGQQVTLSCSPISGHRSVSWYQQTPGQGLQFLFEYFSETQRNKGNFPGRFSGRQFSNSRSEMNVSTLELGDSALYLCASSYREGLEAFFGQGTRLTVV.

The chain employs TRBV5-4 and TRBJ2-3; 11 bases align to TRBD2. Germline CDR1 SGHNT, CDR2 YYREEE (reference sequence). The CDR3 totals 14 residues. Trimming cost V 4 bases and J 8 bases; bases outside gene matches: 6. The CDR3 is CASSLDLAGGTQYF. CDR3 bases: TGTGCCAGCAGCCTGGATCTAGCGGGAGGTACGCAGTATTTT.

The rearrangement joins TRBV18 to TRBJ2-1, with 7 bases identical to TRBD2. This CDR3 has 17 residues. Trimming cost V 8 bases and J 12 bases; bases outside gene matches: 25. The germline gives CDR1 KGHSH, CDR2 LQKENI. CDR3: CASGQVRGREAGASQFF. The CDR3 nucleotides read TGTGCCAGCGGCCAAGTTCGCGGGAGAGAGGCCGGAGCATCGCAGTTCTTC.